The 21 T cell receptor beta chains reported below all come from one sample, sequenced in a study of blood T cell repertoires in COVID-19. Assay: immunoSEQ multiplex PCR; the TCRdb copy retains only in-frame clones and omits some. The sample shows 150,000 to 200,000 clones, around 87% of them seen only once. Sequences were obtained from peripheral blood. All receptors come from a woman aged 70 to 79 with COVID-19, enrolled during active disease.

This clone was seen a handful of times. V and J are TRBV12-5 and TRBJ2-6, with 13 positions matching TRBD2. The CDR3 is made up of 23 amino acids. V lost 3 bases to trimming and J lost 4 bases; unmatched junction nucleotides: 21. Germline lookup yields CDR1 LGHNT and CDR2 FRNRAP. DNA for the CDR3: TGTGCTAGTGGTTTCTTTTACATATCGGGACTAGCGGGATCCCCCCCAGGGGCCAACGTCCTGACTTTC. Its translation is CASGFFYISGLAGSPPGANVLTF.

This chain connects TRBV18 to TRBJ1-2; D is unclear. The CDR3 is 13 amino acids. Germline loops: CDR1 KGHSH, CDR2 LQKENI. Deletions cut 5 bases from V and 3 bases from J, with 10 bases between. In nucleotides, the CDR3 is TGTGCCAGCTCAGAGGGAGAGGACTATGGCTACACCTTC. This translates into CASSEGEDYGYTF.

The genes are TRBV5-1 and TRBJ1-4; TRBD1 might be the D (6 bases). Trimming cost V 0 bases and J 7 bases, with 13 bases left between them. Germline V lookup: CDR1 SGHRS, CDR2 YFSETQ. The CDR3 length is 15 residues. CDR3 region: CASSLGAGEGEKLFF. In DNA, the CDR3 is TGCGCCAGCAGCTTGGGAGCAGGGGAAGGTGAAAAACTGTTTTTT.

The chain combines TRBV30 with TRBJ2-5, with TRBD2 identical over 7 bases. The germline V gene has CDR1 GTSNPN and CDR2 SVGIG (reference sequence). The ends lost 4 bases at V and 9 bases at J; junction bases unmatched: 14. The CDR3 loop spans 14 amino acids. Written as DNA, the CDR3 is TGTGCCTGGAAGGGGAGGGCGGCCCGAGGGGCCCAGTACTTC. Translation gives CAWKGRAARGAQYF.

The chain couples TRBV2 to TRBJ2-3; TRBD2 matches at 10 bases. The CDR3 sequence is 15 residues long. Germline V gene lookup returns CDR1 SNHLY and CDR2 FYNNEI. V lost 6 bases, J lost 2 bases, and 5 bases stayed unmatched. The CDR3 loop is CASSKLAGLTDTQYF. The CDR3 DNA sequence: TGTGCCAGCAGCAAACTAGCGGGGCTCACAGATACGCAGTATTTT.

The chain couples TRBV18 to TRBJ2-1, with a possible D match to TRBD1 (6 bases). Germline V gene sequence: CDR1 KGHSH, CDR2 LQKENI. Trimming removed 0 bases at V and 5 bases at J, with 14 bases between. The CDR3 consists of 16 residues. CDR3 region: CASSPPSRTDNNEQFF. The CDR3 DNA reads TGTGCCAGCTCACCACCGTCTAGGACAGATAACAATGAGCAGTTCTTC.

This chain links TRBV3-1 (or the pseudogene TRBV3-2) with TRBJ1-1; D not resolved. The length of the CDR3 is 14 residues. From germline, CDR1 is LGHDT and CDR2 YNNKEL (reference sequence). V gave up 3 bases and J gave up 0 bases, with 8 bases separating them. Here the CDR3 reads CASSQKAMNTEAFF. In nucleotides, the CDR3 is TGTGCCAGCAGCCAGAAAGCTATGAACACTGAAGCTTTCTTT.

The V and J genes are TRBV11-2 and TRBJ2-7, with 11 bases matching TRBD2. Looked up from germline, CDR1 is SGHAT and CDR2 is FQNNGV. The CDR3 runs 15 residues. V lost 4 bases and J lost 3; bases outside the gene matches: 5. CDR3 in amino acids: CASSSTSGSNYEQYF. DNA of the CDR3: TGTGCCAGCAGCTCCACTAGCGGGAGTAACTACGAGCAGTACTTC.

In nucleotides, the CDR3 is TGTGCCAGCAGCCGCGAGGGACATCTCTACGAGCAGTACTTC. This sequence encodes CASSREGHLYEQYF. This rearrangement joins TRBV11-3 to TRBJ2-7, with D perhaps matching TRBD1 (6 bases). The CDR3 length is 14 residues. V was clipped by 5 bases and J by 3 bases, with 14 bases between them. CDR1 and CDR2 (germline): SGHNT, YENEEA.

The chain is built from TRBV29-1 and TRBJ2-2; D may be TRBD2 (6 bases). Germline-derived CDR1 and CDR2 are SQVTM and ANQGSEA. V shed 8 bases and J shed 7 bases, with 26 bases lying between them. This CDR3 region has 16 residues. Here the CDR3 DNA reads TGCAGCTCAGGGTCGTATCTAGCGCCGAGGGGCGGGGAGCTGTTTTTT. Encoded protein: CSSGSYLAPRGGELFF.

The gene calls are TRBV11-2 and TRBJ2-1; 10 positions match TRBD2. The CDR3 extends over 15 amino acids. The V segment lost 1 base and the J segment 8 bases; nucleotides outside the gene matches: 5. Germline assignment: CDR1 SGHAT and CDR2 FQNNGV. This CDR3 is CASSLASGRIYEQFF. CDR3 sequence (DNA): TGTGCCAGCAGCTTAGCTAGCGGGAGAATATATGAGCAGTTCTTC.

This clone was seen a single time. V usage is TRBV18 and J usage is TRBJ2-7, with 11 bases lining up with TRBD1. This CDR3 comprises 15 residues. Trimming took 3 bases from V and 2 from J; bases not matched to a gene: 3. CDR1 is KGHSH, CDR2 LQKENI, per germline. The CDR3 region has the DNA TGTGCCAGCTCACCGCGGGACAGGGGGGCCTACGAGCAGTACTTC. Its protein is CASSPRDRGAYEQYF.

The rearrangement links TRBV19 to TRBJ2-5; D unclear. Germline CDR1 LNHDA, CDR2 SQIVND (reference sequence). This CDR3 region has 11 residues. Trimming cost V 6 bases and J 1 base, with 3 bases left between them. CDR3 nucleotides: TGTGCCAGTAGCCGCCAAGAGACCCAGTACTTC. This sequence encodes CASSRQETQYF.

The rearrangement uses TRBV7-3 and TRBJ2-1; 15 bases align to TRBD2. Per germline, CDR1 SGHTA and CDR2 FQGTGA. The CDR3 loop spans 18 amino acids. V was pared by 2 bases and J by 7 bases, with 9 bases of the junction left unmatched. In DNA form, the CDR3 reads TGTGCCAGCAGCTTAGGGGTGGGGACTAGCGGGAGGATGAATGAGCAGTTCTTC. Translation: CASSLGVGTSGRMNEQFF.

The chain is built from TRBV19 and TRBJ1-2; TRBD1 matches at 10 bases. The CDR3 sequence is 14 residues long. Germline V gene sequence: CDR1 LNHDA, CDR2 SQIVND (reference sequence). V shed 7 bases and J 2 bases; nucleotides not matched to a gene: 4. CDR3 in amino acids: CASTRQGANYGYTF. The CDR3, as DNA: TGTGCCAGTACCCGACAGGGGGCCAACTATGGCTACACCTTC.

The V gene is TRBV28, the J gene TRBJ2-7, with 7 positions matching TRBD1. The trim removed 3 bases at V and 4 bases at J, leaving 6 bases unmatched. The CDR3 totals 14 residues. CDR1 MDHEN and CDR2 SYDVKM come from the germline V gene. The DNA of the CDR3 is TGTGCCAGCAGTTTTGTAGGGGGCGGTTACGAGCAGTACTTC. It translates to CASSFVGGGYEQYF.

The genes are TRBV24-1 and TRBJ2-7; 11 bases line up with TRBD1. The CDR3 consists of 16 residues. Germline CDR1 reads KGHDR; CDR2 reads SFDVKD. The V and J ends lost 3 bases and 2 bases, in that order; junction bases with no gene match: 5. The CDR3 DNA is TGTGCCACCAGTGATCCACGGACAGGGGGCACCTACGAGCAGTACTTC. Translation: CATSDPRTGGTYEQYF.

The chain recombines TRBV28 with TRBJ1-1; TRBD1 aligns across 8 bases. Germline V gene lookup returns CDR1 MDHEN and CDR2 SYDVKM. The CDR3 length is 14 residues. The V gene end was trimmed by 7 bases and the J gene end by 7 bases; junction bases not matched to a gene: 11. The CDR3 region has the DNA TGTGCCAGCAACGGACAGGGTTTTTTAGGTGAAGCTTTCTTT. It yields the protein CASNGQGFLGEAFF.

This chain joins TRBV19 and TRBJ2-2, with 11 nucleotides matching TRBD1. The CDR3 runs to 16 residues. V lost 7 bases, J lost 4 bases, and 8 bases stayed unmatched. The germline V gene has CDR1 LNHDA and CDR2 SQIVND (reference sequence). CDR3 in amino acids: CASTPGQGAGTGELFF. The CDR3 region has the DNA TGTGCCAGTACCCCCGGACAGGGGGCCGGCACCGGGGAGCTGTTTTTT.

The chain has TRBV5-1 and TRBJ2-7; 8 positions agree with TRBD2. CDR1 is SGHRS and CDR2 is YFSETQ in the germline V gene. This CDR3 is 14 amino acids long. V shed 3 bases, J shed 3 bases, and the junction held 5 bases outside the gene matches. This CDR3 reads CASSWGTRDYEQYF. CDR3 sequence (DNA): TGCGCCAGCAGCTGGGGGACTAGGGACTACGAGCAGTACTTC.

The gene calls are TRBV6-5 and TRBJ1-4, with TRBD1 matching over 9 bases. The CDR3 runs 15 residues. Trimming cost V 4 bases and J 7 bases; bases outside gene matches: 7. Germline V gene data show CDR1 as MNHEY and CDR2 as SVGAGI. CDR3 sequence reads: CASSSLGTGLEKLFF. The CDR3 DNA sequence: TGTGCCAGCAGTTCCCTTGGGACAGGGCTTGAAAAACTGTTTTTT.